One sample yielded the 25 T cell receptor beta chains listed below, sequenced in a study of identical twins. One entry per CDR3 protein, called by TCRdb with MiXCR from the 5' RACE reads. Among around 200,000 distinct CDR3 sequences, around 10% were seen once, and the ten largest hold over 4.5%. Sequenced: memory (CD45RO+) T cells sorted from blood. The receptors here all came from a woman between 18 and 29 years old in good health.

V is TRBV6-1 and J is TRBJ2-1; the D gene is possibly TRBD2 (6 bases). CDR1 MNHNS and CDR2 SASEGT come from the germline V gene. Trimming cost V 6 bases and J 2 bases, with 14 bases left between them. The CDR3 consists of 15 residues. The CDR3 here is CASSQQAGTYNEQFF. The CDR3 nucleotides are TGTGCCAGCAGCCAACAAGCGGGTACCTACAATGAGCAGTTCTTC.

This clonotype showed up just a few times. The chain recombines TRBV5-1 with TRBJ2-5; D is perhaps TRBD1 or TRBD2 (5 bases each). The CDR3 runs to 14 residues. Per germline, CDR1 SGHRS and CDR2 YFSETQ. V shed 4 bases and J shed 1 base, with 11 bases lying between them. The CDR3 nucleotides read TGCGCCAGCAGCCCGAGGGACGGCCAAGAGACCCAGTACTTC. Its translation is CASSPRDGQETQYF.

The J gene is TRBJ2-3, the V gene TRBV20-1; 9 nucleotides line up with TRBD2. The germline V gene has CDR1 DFQATT and CDR2 SNEGSKA (reference sequence). Losses at the gene ends were 6 bases for V and 0 bases for J; bases not matched to a gene: 16. The CDR3 has 18 residues. CDR3 coding DNA: TGCAGTGCCACGCCAATAGCGGGGGTACTAGGGAGCACAGATACGCAGTATTTT. It specifies CSATPIAGVLGSTDTQYF.

This clonotype was observed a few times. In nucleotides, the CDR3 is TGCGCCAGCAGCTTGGCCTCGGGAGGAAGGACAGATACGCAGTATTTT. Its translation is CASSLASGGRTDTQYF. The chain joins TRBV5-1 to TRBJ2-3, with TRBD2 matching over 7 bases. The CDR3 is 16 amino acids. Trimming cost V 0 bases and J 3 bases; bases outside gene matches: 7. The germline gives CDR1 SGHRS, CDR2 YFSETQ.

This clonotype was picked up a small number of times. This sequence joins TRBV20-1 and TRBJ2-3; the D gene is possibly TRBD2 (5 bases). With 6 bases removed from V and 0 bases from J, the gap between germline ends came to 7 bases. This CDR3 is built from 12 residues. Germline V gene sequence: CDR1 DFQATT, CDR2 SNEGSKA (reference sequence). CDR3 nucleotide sequence: TGCAGTGCCCGGACTAGCACAGATACGCAGTATTTT. Its protein is CSARTSTDTQYF.

The table lists this clonotype with a few counts. At one end the junction does not follow the germline gene, possibly because of a read error. This chain links TRBV27 with TRBJ2-7; tentatively, D is TRBD1 (5 bases). The V gene's germline CDR1 is MNHEY and CDR2 SMNVEV (reference sequence). This CDR3 region has 13 residues. CDR3 DNA: TGTGCCAGCAGTCTATCATGGGGCGGCGAGCAGTACTTC. The encoded protein is CASSLSWGGEQYF.

The CDR3 region is CASSRAGFQETQYF. The CDR3 region has the DNA TGTGCCAGCAGCAGAGCGGGCTTCCAAGAGACCCAGTACTTC. J is TRBJ2-5 and V is TRBV11-2; the D gene is possibly TRBD2 (6 bases). The CDR3 is 14 residues long. Trimming cost V 5 bases and J 1 base, with 11 bases left between them. Looked up from germline, CDR1 is SGHAT and CDR2 is FQNNGV.

This sequence joins TRBV10-2 and TRBJ2-3; the D is unclear. Germline-derived CDR1 and CDR2 are WSHSY and SAAADI. The CDR3 is 16 amino acids. V dropped 8 bases and J dropped 0 bases, with 18 bases sitting between them. The CDR3: CASHRNPVTSTDTQYF. The CDR3 DNA reads as TGCGCCAGCCACCGTAACCCGGTTACTAGCACAGATACGCAGTATTTT.

The rearrangement joins TRBV7-2 to TRBJ1-2; maybe TRBD1 (6 bases). The germline gives CDR1 SGHTA, CDR2 FQGNSA. This CDR3 is 14 amino acids long. V lost 1 base and J 8 bases, leaving 14 bases between the germline ends. CDR3 DNA: TGTGCCAGCAGCTTAGGTGTAGGGGGGTACGGCTACACCTTC. This encodes CASSLGVGGYGYTF.

This clonotype showed up just a few times. The chain employs TRBV13 and TRBJ1-1, with unresolved D. The V gene lost 2 bases and the J gene lost 4 bases, with 8 bases spanning the gap. This CDR3 spans 13 amino acids. Per germline, CDR1 PRHDT and CDR2 FYEKMQ (reference sequence). The CDR3 sequence: CASSLNDGTEAFF. The CDR3 DNA reads TGTGCCAGCAGCTTAAACGACGGCACTGAAGCTTTCTTT.

This chain links TRBV20-1 with TRBJ1-2; possible D gene TRBD1, 5 bases. The CDR3 is 13 amino acids. The V end was cut by 3 bases, the J end by 7 bases, with 15 bases between. The germline V gene encodes CDR1 DFQATT and CDR2 SNEGSKA (reference sequence). The CDR3 sequence: CSASGRERGGYTF. CDR3 nucleotide sequence: TGCAGTGCTAGCGGCAGGGAAAGAGGTGGCTACACCTTC.

This clonotype occurred many times. CDR3 bases: TGTGCCAGCAGTTACCCTTTAATCCCTAGCGGGAGAGCCTACTCCTACAATGAGCAGTTCTTC. Protein: CASSYPLIPSGRAYSYNEQFF. The V gene is TRBV6-2 or TRBV6-3, the J gene TRBJ2-1, with TRBD2 matching 10 bases. Germline lookup yields CDR1 MNHEY and CDR2 SVGEGT. The trim removed 2 bases at V and 0 bases at J, leaving 16 bases unmatched. The CDR3 contains 21 residues.

In its sample, this clonotype was seen many times. CDR3 DNA sequence: TGTGCCAGCAGCCCGGGACTAGCGGGAGGAAACAATGAGCAGTTCTTC. Protein sequence: CASSPGLAGGNNEQFF. The chain is built from TRBV12-3 or TRBV12-4 and TRBJ2-1; 15 positions agree with TRBD2. V shed 6 bases, J shed 5 bases, and the junction held 5 bases outside the gene matches. This CDR3 is built from 16 residues.

This clonotype occurred many times. This chain uses TRBV5-1 with TRBJ2-1, with D perhaps matching TRBD2 (6 bases). This CDR3 contains 16 residues. Germline assignment: CDR1 SGHRS and CDR2 YFSETQ. V shed 0 bases and J shed 6 bases, with 16 bases lying between them. This CDR3 reads CASSLASVAAPNEQFF. The DNA for the CDR3 is TGCGCCAGCAGCTTGGCCTCCGTAGCGGCTCCCAATGAGCAGTTCTTC.

The chain employs TRBV20-1 and TRBJ2-1; 8 bases agree with TRBD2. The ends lost 6 bases at V and 4 bases at J; junction bases unmatched: 11. The CDR3 is 15 amino acids. CDR1 is DFQATT and CDR2 is SNEGSKA in the germline V gene (reference sequence). The CDR3 DNA reads TGCAGTGCCAATCTTCTGGCTAGCGGGTACAATGAGCAGTTCTTC. Translation gives CSANLLASGYNEQFF.

In its sample, this clonotype was seen many times. The gene calls are TRBV5-6 and TRBJ2-7, with a tentative D call TRBD1 (5 bases). The CDR3 is 13 residues long. Trimming shortened V by 0 bases and J by 5 bases, and 9 bases separated the two germline ends. Germline V CDR1 and CDR2: SGHDT, YYEEEE. The CDR3 loop reads CASSLVQADEQYF. The CDR3 DNA reads as TGTGCCAGCAGCTTGGTACAGGCCGACGAGCAGTACTTC.

This clonotype was seen a handful of times. This chain connects TRBV12-3 or TRBV12-4 to TRBJ1-5; 9 bases are shared with TRBD1. There are 15 residues in the CDR3. After removal of 5 bases from V and 7 bases from J, the junction contained 9 bases not matched to a gene. As DNA, the CDR3 is TGTGCCAGCAGTCACCGAACAGGGGGCGCCCAGCCCCAGCATTTT. Residues: CASSHRTGGAQPQHF.

The chain recombines TRBV20-1 with TRBJ1-1; 8 positions match TRBD1. CDR1 is DFQATT, CDR2 SNEGSKA, per germline (reference sequence). The CDR3 is 14 residues long. J was trimmed by 5 bases and V by 1 base; bases with no gene match: 6. The CDR3 DNA is TGCAGTGCTAGAGGTCAGGGGGCGCGGACTGAAGCTTTCTTT. This codes for CSARGQGARTEAFF.

This clonotype was seen at least ten times. This chain links TRBV29-1 with TRBJ1-1; maybe TRBD1 (5 bases). Trimming removed 6 bases at V and 10 bases at J, with 24 bases between. CDR1 and CDR2 (germline): SQVTM, ANQGSEA. The CDR3 has 14 amino acids. Here the CDR3 reads CSVSSDSRVGRAFF. The CDR3 bases are TGCAGCGTGAGCTCTGACAGCCGCGTTGGGAGAGCTTTCTTT.

This chain connects TRBV9 to TRBJ2-2, with unresolved D. The V end lost 0 bases, the J end lost 6 bases, and 3 bases lay between the germline ends. Germline V CDR1 and CDR2: SGDLS, YYNGEE. The CDR3 has 12 residues. The CDR3 sequence: CASSVAAGELFF. The CDR3 DNA follows: TGTGCCAGCAGCGTAGCAGCCGGGGAGCTGTTTTTT.

In this sample, this clonotype turned up a few times. This chain links TRBV6-1 with TRBJ2-7; D unclear. V gave up 8 bases and J gave up 0 bases, with 17 bases separating them. The CDR3 extends over 15 amino acids. The germline V gene encodes CDR1 MNHNS and CDR2 SASEGT. CDR3 region: CASSLIPASSYEQYF. In nucleotides, the CDR3 is TGTGCCAGCTCTCTAATACCAGCAAGCTCCTACGAGCAGTACTTC.

This clonotype was recorded many times. V is TRBV20-1 and J is TRBJ2-5; D may be TRBD1 (5 bases). Germline values: CDR1 DFQATT, CDR2 SNEGSKA (reference sequence). The germline V and J ends were trimmed by 8 bases and 5 bases, with 15 bases remaining between them. CDR3 size: 12 residues. The CDR3 here is CSPRPGFETQYF. The CDR3 DNA reads as TGCAGTCCTCGGCCAGGGTTCGAGACCCAGTACTTC.

A few counts support this clonotype. The chain uses TRBV10-3 and TRBJ2-1, with 9 nucleotides matching TRBD2. This CDR3 contains 15 residues. Germline CDR1 ENHRY, CDR2 SYGVKD. Trimming removed 5 bases from V and 0 bases from J; junction bases left unmatched: 2. CDR3 sequence (DNA): TGTGCCATCAGTTATAGCGGGAGCTCCTACAATGAGCAGTTCTTC. Its protein product is CAISYSGSSYNEQFF.

This clonotype was observed a handful of times. CDR3 residues: CAITIAGALSEQFF. The CDR3 bases are TGTGCCATCACCATAGCGGGAGCCTTGAGTGAGCAGTTCTTC. The chain joins TRBV10-3 to TRBJ2-1; 9 bases fit TRBD2. The CDR3 runs to 14 residues. CDR1 and CDR2 (germline): ENHRY, SYGVKD. Trimming at V came to 7 bases and at J to 9 bases, leaving 10 bases not matched to a gene.

This clonotype has just a few counts. The CDR3 loop reads CSAGTRRTASSYEQYF. The DNA for the CDR3 is TGCAGTGCAGGAACCCGCCGGACAGCGAGCTCCTACGAGCAGTACTTC. The J gene is TRBJ2-7, the V gene TRBV20-1; D might be TRBD1 (6 bases). Germline V gene lookup returns CDR1 DFQATT and CDR2 SNEGSKA (reference sequence). There are 16 residues in the CDR3. With 6 bases removed from V and 0 bases from J, the gap between germline ends came to 21 bases.